The 17 T cell receptor beta chains below were found in one sample sequenced in a study of blood T cell repertoires in COVID-19. Only in-frame clones appear in the TCRdb table, and some are missing; sequencing was by immunoSEQ multiplex PCR. The sample yields 200,000 to 250,000 clones, 84% seen once. The sample consisted of peripheral blood. The receptors derive from a woman older than 75 with COVID-19, enrolled during active disease.

In regard to this clone: One junction end disagrees with the germline gene, perhaps due to a read error. Other DNA sequences within the sample encode an identical CDR3. This chain connects TRBV27 to TRBJ2-2; 8 nucleotides match TRBD2. Per the germline V gene, CDR1 is MNHEY and CDR2 is SMNVEV (reference sequence). This CDR3 is 15 amino acids long. CDR3 nucleotide sequence: TGCGCCAGCAGTAGGACTAGCCCTAGCACCGGGGAGCTGTTTTTT. Protein product: CASSRTSPSTGELFF.

V is TRBV3-1 (or the pseudogene TRBV3-2) and J is TRBJ1-1; D perhaps matches TRBD1 (5 bases). V was shortened by 4 bases and J by 6 bases, with 12 bases between the two germline ends. The CDR3 covers 13 residues. Germline V CDR1 and CDR2: LGHDT, YNNKEL (reference sequence). CDR3 sequence: CASSLPGTSEAFF. The CDR3 DNA reads as TGTGCCAGCAGCCTTCCAGGGACTTCTGAAGCTTTCTTT.

This clone was recorded once. This chain joins TRBV18 and TRBJ1-1; TRBD1 matches 8 bases. Germline CDR1 reads KGHSH; CDR2 reads LQKENI. Unmatched junction bases numbered 16, after V lost 3 bases and J lost 4 bases. The CDR3 consists of 18 residues. DNA of the CDR3: TGTGCCAGCTCACCCCCCGGACAGGGAATAGGGACGGGCACTGAAGCTTTCTTT. It yields the protein CASSPPGQGIGTGTEAFF. The whole variable domain, filled in from reference TRBV18 and TRBJ1-1, reads NAGVMQNPRHLVRRRGQEARLRCSPMKGHSHVYWYRQLPEEGLKFMVYLQKENIIDESGMPKERFSAEFPKEGPSILRIQQVVRGDSAAYFCASSPPGQGIGTGTEAFFGQGTRLTVV.

V gene TRBV7-6 combines with J gene TRBJ1-5, with D possibly being TRBD1 (5 bases). Germline CDR1 reads SGHVS; CDR2 reads FNYEAQ. Trimming cost V 5 bases and J 6 bases, with 14 bases left between them. The CDR3 extends over 14 amino acids. The CDR3 protein is CASSRGRVSQPQHF. The CDR3 DNA is TGTGCCAGCAGCCGGGGGAGGGTGAGTCAGCCCCAGCATTTT.

The chain couples TRBV19 to TRBJ1-2, with D unclear. Germline lookup yields CDR1 LNHDA and CDR2 SQIVND (reference sequence). Trimming cost V 9 bases and J 3 bases, with 14 bases left between them. The CDR3 extends over 13 amino acids. The CDR3 region is CASPNRGYYGYTF. The CDR3 nucleotides read TGTGCCAGCCCCAACCGGGGATACTATGGCTACACCTTC.

In this sample, this clone turned up once. V gene TRBV7-8 combines with J gene TRBJ2-2; D not resolved. The V gene lost 5 bases and the J gene lost 6 bases, with 7 bases spanning the gap. CDR1 is SGHVS, CDR2 FQNEAQ, per germline. The CDR3 sequence is 12 residues long. The CDR3 region has the DNA TGTGCCAGCAGCCTACTCTCCGGGGAGCTGTTTTTT. Translating gives CASSLLSGELFF.

J is TRBJ1-1 and V is TRBV2; D unclear. Trimming cost V 2 bases and J 4 bases, with 8 bases left between them. CDR3 length equals 13 residues. The germline V gene encodes CDR1 SNHLY and CDR2 FYNNEI. The CDR3 bases are TGTGCCAGCAGTGAACAGCGGGGCACTGAAGCTTTCTTT. This codes for CASSEQRGTEAFF.

The gene calls are TRBV5-1 and TRBJ2-1; weak D call: TRBD1 (6 bases). The CDR3 has 14 residues. The V end was cut by 4 bases, the J end by 5 bases, with 13 bases between. Per germline, CDR1 SGHRS and CDR2 YFSETQ. The CDR3 region is CASSPGTPDNEQFF. CDR3 DNA sequence: TGCGCCAGCAGCCCCGGGACACCCGACAATGAGCAGTTCTTC.

The chain has TRBV19 and TRBJ1-5; a weak D match, TRBD1 (6 bases). This CDR3 contains 16 residues. Trimming stripped 2 bases from V and 3 bases from J, with 14 bases between. Germline V gives CDR1 LNHDA, CDR2 SQIVND (reference sequence). The CDR3 DNA is TGTGCCAGTAGTATAAACAGGGCATTAGACAATCAGCCCCAGCATTTT. Translation gives CASSINRALDNQPQHF.

The rearrangement joins TRBV28 to TRBJ1-1; TRBD1 matches 7 bases. Unmatched junction bases numbered 6, after V lost 1 base and J lost 4 bases. CDR1 and CDR2 (germline): MDHEN, SYDVKM. This CDR3 comprises 15 residues. The CDR3 coding sequence is TGTGCCAGCAGTTTATCGGTGACAGGGCCCACTGAAGCTTTCTTT. Translated, it gives CASSLSVTGPTEAFF.

The chain combines TRBV5-1 with TRBJ1-3, with D perhaps matching TRBD1 (5 bases). The germline V gene has CDR1 SGHRS and CDR2 YFSETQ. CDR3 length: 16 residues. The V and J ends lost 0 bases and 0 bases respectively, with 10 bases between them. CDR3 residues: CASSLGAGISGNTIYF. The CDR3 DNA sequence: TGCGCCAGCAGCTTGGGGGCAGGGATCTCTGGAAACACCATATATTTT.

This clone was seen once. This chain uses TRBV7-9 with TRBJ1-4; 10 bases map to TRBD1. Germline V lookup: CDR1 SEHNR, CDR2 FQNEAQ (reference sequence). The CDR3 runs to 14 residues. V lost 5 bases, J lost 7 bases, and 4 bases stayed unmatched. This CDR3 reads CASSMGQGSEKLFF. The CDR3 DNA is TGTGCCAGCAGCATGGGACAGGGGAGTGAAAAACTGTTTTTT.

This chain links TRBV5-1 with TRBJ1-1, with unresolved D. Trimming left V 7 bases short and J 4 bases short, with 14 bases between. This CDR3 is built from 13 residues. Germline V gene lookup returns CDR1 SGHRS and CDR2 YFSETQ. Written as DNA, the CDR3 is TGCGCCAGCTTTTCTCTCTATCCCACTGAAGCTTTCTTT. Protein: CASFSLYPTEAFF.

V gene TRBV12-3 or TRBV12-4 combines with J gene TRBJ1-2; 8 nucleotides line up with TRBD1. The ends lost 5 bases at V and 6 bases at J; junction bases unmatched: 5. The CDR3 covers 13 residues. DNA of the CDR3: TGTGCCAGCAGTGGGGACAGGACGGATGGCTACACCTTC. It encodes CASSGDRTDGYTF.

The chain has TRBV5-1 and TRBJ2-5, with 7 bases aligning to TRBD1. V dropped 0 bases and J dropped 5; count of bases not matched to a gene: 7. The germline V gene encodes CDR1 SGHRS and CDR2 YFSETQ. The CDR3 has 15 amino acids. The CDR3 sequence is CASSLERGPGETQYF. DNA of the CDR3: TGCGCCAGCAGCTTGGAGAGGGGGCCTGGCGAGACCCAGTACTTC.

The chain couples TRBV6-6 to TRBJ1-2, with 7 bases fitting TRBD1. This CDR3 spans 13 amino acids. V shed 6 bases, J shed 8 bases, and the junction held 9 bases outside the gene matches. CDR1 is MNHNY and CDR2 is SVGAGI in the germline V gene (reference sequence). Here the CDR3 DNA reads TGTGCCAGCAGACCCGACAGGGAGCGAGGCTACACCTTC. It codes for CASRPDRERGYTF.

The chain uses TRBV2 and TRBJ1-5; possible D gene TRBD1, 5 bases. V lost 9 bases, J lost 6 bases, and 12 bases lay in between. Germline CDR1 is SNHLY and CDR2 is FYNNEI. The CDR3 is 12 amino acids. CDR3 sequence reads: CASGGTRQPQHF. In DNA, the CDR3 is TGTGCCAGTGGAGGGACTCGTCAGCCCCAGCATTTT.